This TCR beta chain was observed in a study of regulatory T cells in long-lasting Graves disease. Arm-PCR with iRepertoire HTBI primers amplified the CDR3 regions for these TCR beta libraries. TCRdb reprocessed the multiplex PCR reads via MiXCR and lists one record per CDR3 protein. The repertoire has about 460,000 distinct CDR3 sequences, around a fifth of them found once; the top ten carry about an eighth. Regarding time point: persistent/refractory GD, antithyroid drugs over 5 years with positive TRAb. Making the TCR library involved RNA that had been extracted from PBMCs. V lost 4 bases and J 10 bases, leaving 20 bases between the germline ends. CDR1 and CDR2 (germline): MNHNS, SASEGT. There are 15 residues in the CDR3.

This sample comprised peripheral blood mononuclear cells (PBMCs), obtained when the disease was refractory, from a patient treated with antithyroid drugs. This TCR came from a female donor with Graves disease. The chain employs TRBV6-1 and TRBJ1-5; D possibly corresponds to TRBD1 (5 bases). The CDR3 loop reads CASSATQGHLGPQHF. In DNA form, the CDR3 reads TGTGCCAGCAGTGCAACTCAGGGCCACCTCGGACCCCAGCATTTT.